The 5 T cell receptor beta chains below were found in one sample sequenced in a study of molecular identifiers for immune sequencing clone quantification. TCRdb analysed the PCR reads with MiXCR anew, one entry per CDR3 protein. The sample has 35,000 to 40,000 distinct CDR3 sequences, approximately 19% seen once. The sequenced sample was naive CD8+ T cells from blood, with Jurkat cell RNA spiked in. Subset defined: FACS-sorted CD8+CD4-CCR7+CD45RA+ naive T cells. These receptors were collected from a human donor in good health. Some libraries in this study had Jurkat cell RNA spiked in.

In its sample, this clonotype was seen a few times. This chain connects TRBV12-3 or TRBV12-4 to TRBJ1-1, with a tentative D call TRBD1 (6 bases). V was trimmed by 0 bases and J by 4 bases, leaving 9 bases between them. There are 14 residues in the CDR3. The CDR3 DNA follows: TGTGCCAGCAGTTTAGCAGGGGGGGCCACTGAAGCTTTCTTT. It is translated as CASSLAGGATEAFF.

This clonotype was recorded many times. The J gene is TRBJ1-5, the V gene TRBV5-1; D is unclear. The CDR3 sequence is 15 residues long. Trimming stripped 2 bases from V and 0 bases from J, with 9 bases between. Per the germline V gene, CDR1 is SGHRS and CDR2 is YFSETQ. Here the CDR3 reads CASSLGDHSNQPQHF. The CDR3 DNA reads TGCGCCAGCAGCTTAGGAGACCATAGCAATCAGCCCCAGCATTTT.

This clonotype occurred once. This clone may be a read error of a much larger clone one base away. The CDR3 DNA follows: TGTGGCAGCAGTTGGGGGATTTATAGCAATCAGCCCCAGCATTTT. This gives the protein CGSSWGIYSNQPQHF. The rearrangement uses TRBV12-3 or TRBV12-4 and TRBJ1-5, with D perhaps matching TRBD1 (5 bases). The CDR3 spans 15 residues.

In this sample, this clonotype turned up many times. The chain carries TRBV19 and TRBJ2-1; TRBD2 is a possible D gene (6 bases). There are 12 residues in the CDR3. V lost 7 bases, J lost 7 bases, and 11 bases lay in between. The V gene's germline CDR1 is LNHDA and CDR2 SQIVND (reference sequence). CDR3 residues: CASNNGGNEQFF. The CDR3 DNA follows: TGTGCCAGTAACAACGGAGGGAATGAGCAGTTCTTC.

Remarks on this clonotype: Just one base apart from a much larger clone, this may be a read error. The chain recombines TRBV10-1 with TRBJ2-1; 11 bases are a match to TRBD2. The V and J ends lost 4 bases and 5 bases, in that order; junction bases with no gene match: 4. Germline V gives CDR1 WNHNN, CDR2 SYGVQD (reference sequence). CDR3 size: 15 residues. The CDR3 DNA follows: TGCGCCAGCAGTGGACTAGCGGGGACCAACAATGAGCAGTTCTTC. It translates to CASSGLAGTNNEQFF.